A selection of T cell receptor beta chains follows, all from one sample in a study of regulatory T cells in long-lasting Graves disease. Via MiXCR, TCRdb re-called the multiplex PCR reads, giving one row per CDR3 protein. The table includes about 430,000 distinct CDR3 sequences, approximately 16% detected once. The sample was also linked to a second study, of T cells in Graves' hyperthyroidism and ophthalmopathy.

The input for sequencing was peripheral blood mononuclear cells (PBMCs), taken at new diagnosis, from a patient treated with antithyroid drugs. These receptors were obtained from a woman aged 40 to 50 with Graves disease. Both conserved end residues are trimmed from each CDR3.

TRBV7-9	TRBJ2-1	ASSPNPGQGSNEQF
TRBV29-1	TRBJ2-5	SVEDSIQETQY
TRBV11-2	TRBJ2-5	ASSSLTGYGYQETQY
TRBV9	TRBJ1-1	ASSGDRGNTEAF
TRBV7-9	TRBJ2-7	ASSRGLEQY
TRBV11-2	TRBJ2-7	ASRRTGGGEQY
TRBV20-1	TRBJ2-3	SASGPGLASTDTQY
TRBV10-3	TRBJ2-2	AIRGYRGQGSSGELF
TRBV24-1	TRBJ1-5	ATSDLARGGYQPQH
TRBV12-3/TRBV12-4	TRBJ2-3	ASSSSGSVTDTQY
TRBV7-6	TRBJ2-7	ASSQTGTGEQY
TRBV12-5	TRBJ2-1	ASGLAGQGAFDEQF
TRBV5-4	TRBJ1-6	ASSLQHEGSPLH
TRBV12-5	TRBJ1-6	ASGFSLPGQSESPLH
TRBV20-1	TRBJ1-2	SARDSGWTENNYGYT
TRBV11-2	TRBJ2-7	ASSSGQGRHEQY
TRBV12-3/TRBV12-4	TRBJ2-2	ASSPPGQGAAGELF
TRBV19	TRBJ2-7	GSSISGTSGSFSCEQY
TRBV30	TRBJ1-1	AWSSTGYTEAF
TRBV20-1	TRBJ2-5	SARDVLDSYQETQY
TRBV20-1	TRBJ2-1	SALALDNEQF
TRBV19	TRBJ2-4	ASSLTGTSGRAGNIQY
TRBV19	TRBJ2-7	ASTGATYEQY
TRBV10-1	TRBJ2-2	ASSAAGSNTGELF
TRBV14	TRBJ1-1	ASSRAVEAF
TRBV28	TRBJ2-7	ASSLGTSSYEQY
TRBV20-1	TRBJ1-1	SASGHRPINTEAF
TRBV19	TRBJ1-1	ASSIQGPTEAF
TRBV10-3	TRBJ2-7	AISPGQGGSYEQY
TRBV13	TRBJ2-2	ASPGGEQAGELF
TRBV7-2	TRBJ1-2	ASSLDSIRRNYGYT
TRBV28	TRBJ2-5	ATVKDEETQY
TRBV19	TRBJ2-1	ASSYTGTRVNNEQF
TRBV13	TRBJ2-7	ASSSSGSWYEQY
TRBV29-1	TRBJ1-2	SANQEAGGYT
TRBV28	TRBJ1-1	ASSLGTSLEAF
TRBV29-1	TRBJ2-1	SAGPGTRTYNEQF
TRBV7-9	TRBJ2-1	ASSLNRVNEQF
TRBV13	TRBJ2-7	ASSHAGTRNEQY
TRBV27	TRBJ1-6	ASSPMAGVAQGSPLH
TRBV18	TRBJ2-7	ASSLGTESSYEQY
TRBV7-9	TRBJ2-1	ASSLSQGINEQF
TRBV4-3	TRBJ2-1	ASSQVAGYNEQF
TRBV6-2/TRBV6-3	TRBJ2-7	ASSSQGWYEQY
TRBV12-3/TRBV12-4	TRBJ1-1	ASSSPAGGGNTEAF
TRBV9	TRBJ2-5	ASSKGLQETQY
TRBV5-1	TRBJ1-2	ASSLEGSRGYT
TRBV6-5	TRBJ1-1	ASSYSEIGQGGTEAF
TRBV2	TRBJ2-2	ASSGQGANTGELF
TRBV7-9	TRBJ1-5	ASSLGPSRTGLNQPQH
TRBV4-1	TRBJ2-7	ASSQDRLYEQY
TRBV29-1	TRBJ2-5	SVEDWSSAGETQY
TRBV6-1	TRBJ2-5	ASRSYRDSETGTQY
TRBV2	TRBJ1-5	ASRPQVSNQPQH
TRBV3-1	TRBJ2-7	ASSQELLAGSYEQY
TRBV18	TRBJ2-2	ASSPQREVPGELF
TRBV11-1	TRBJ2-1	ASSLILAGGGEQF
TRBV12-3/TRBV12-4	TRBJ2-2	ASSSRPGQGTGELF
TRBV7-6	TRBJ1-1	ASSSTGNTEAF
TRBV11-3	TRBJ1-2	ASSLGDMYGYT